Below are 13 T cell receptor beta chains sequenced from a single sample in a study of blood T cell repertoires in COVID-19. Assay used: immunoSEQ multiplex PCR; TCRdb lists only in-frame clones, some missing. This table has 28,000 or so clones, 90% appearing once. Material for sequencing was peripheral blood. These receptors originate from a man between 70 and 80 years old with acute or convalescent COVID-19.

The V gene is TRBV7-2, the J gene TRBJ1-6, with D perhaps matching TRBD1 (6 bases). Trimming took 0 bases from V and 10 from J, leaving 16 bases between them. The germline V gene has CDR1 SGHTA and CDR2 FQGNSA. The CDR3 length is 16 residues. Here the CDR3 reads CASSLARGGLGSPLHF. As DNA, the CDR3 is TGTGCCAGCAGCTTAGCGCGGGGGGGGCTGGGGTCACCCCTCCACTTT.

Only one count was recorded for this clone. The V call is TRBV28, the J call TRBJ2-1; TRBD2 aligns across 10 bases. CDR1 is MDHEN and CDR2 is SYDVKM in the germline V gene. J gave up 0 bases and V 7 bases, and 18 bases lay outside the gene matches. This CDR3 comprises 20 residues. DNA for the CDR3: TGTGCCAGCAAAAACCTAGCGGGAGAATTGGGGGAAAGCTCCTACAATGAGCAGTTCTTC. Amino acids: CASKNLAGELGESSYNEQFF.

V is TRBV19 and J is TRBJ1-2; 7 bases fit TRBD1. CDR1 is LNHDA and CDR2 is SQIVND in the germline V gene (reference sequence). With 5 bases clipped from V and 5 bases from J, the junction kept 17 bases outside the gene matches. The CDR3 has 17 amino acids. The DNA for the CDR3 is TGTGCCAGTAGTCCCCAAGGGACAGCCAATCCTATATATGGCTACACCTTC. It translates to CASSPQGTANPIYGYTF.

The CDR3 reads CASSPIQGAGKETQYF. The CDR3 nucleotides read TGTGCCAGCAGCCCAATTCAGGGAGCGGGGAAAGAGACCCAGTACTTC. V and J are TRBV3-1 (or the pseudogene TRBV3-2) and TRBJ2-5, with 7 bases matching TRBD2. CDR3 length: 16 residues. The germline CDR1 and CDR2 sequences are LGHDT and YNNKEL (reference sequence). Losses at the gene ends were 4 bases for V and 3 bases for J; bases not matched to a gene: 11.

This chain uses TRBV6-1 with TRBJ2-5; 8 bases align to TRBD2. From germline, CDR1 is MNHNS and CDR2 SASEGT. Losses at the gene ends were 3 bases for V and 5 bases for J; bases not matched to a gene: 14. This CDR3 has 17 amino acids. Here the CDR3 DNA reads TGTGCCAGCAGTGAGTCCTTAGCGGGGCCAACACAGGAGACCCAGTACTTC. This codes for CASSESLAGPTQETQYF.

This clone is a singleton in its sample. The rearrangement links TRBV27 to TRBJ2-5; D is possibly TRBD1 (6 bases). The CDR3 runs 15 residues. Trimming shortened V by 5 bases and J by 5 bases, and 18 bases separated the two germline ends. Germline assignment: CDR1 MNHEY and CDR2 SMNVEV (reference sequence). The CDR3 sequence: CASSPTSDRKETQYF. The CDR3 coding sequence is TGTGCCAGCAGTCCGACTTCCGACAGGAAGGAGACCCAGTACTTC.

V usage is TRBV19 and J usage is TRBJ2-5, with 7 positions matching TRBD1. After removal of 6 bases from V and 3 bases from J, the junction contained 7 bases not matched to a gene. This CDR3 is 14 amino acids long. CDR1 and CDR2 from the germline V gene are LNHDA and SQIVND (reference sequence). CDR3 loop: CASSLVDREETQYF. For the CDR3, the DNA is TGTGCCAGTAGCTTGGTAGACAGGGAAGAGACCCAGTACTTC.

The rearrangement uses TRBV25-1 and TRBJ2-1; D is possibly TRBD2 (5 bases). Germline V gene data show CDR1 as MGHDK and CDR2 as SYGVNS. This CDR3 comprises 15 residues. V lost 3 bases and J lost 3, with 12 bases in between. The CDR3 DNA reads TGTGCCAGCAGTGATAAACGGACTCACTACAATGAGCAGTTCTTC. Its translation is CASSDKRTHYNEQFF.

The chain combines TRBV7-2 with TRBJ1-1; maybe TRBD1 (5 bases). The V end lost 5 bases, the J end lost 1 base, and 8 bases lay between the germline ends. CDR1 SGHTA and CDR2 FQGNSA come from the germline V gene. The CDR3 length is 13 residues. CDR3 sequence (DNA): TGTGCCAGCAGCACCGACAGGAACACTGAAGCTTTCTTT. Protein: CASSTDRNTEAFF.

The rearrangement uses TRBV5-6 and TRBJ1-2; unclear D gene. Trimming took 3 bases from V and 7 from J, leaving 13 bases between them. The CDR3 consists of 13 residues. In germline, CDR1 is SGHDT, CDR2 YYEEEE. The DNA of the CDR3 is TGTGCCAGCAGCTCGCGGGCCGGGGTTGGCTACACCTTC. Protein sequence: CASSSRAGVGYTF.

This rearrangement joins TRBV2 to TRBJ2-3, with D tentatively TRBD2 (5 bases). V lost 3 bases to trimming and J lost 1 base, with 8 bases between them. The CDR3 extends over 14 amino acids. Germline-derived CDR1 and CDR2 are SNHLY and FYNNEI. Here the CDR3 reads CASSDVARTDTQYF. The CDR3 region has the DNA TGTGCCAGCAGTGATGTAGCGCGCACAGATACGCAGTATTTT.

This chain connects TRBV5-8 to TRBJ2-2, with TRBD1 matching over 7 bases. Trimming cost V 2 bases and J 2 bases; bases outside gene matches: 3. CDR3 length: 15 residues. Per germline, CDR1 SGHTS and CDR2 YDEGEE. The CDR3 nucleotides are TGTGCCAGCAGCTTAGGGGACAGAAACACCGGGGAGCTGTTTTTT. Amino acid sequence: CASSLGDRNTGELFF.

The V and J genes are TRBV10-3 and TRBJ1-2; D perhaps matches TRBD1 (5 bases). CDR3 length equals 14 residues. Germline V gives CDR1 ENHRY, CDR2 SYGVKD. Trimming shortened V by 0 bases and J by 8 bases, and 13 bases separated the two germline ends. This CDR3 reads CAISESGAKGGYTF. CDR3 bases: TGTGCCATCAGTGAGTCAGGGGCCAAGGGGGGCTACACCTTC.